This T cell receptor (beta chain) was recorded in a study of control samples from healthy donors and cancer patients. The CDR3 spans 20 residues. Germline CDR1 and CDR2: SGHNT and YYREEE (reference sequence). J lost 3 bases, V lost 4 bases, and 19 bases had no gene match. Produced via immunoSEQ multiplex PCR; TCRdb's table is partial and in-frame only. The data contain 50,000 or so clones, roughly 80% of them seen just once; the ten biggest clones take up 10%. Material: blood. This sequence was found in a man aged 70 or older in good health. The chain joins TRBV5-4 to TRBJ2-5; 12 nucleotides agree with TRBD1. This CDR3 is CASSEGTGGYGDLSEETQYF. The CDR3 DNA sequence: TGTGCCAGCAGCGAAGGGACAGGGGGCTACGGGGACCTATCCGAAGAGACCCAGTACTTC. The full variable domain, completed using reference TRBV5-4 and TRBJ2-5, is ETGVTQSPTHLIKTRGQQVTLRCSSQSGHNTVSWYQQALGQGPQFIFQYYREEENGRGNFPPRFSGLQFPNYSSELNVNALELDDSALYLCASSEGTGGYGDLSEETQYFGPGTRLLVL.